Listed below are T cell receptor beta chains from one sample, sequenced in a study of beta chain features in type 1 diabetes. The repertoire was sequenced with immunoSEQ multiplex PCR; TCRdb's copy has only in-frame clones and lacks some. The data contain 500,000 to 850,000 clones, over 11% of them singletons. The sequencing input was naive CD4+ T cells from blood. The origin of the receptors is a man between 18 and 35 years old with type 1 diabetes. CDR3s leave out the opening cysteine and the closing phenylalanine or tryptophan.

TRBJ1-4 TRBV2 ASSGAGIGTNEKLF
TRBJ1-1 TRBV5-6 ASSPGTGGDIEAF
TRBJ2-5 TRBV10-3 AISPTEAETQY
TRBJ2-3 TRBV11-2 ASSSGRVWGTDTQY
TRBJ2-7 TRBV10-2 ASSEVAGVYEQY
TRBJ2-7 TRBV9 ASSAGPYEQY
TRBJ2-7 TRBV7-2 ASSLASTAYYEQY
TRBJ1-5 TRBV6-6 ASTMSAGRNQPQH
TRBJ2-1 TRBV19 ASSHRQGYNEQF
TRBJ2-7 TRBV19 ASNRQGPNYEQY
TRBJ1-1 TRBV10-3 AISESEGSSEAF
TRBJ1-2 TRBV5-6 ASSSSWGQGIYPWYGYT
TRBJ2-7 TRBV2 ASSLGQGYEQY
TRBJ1-2 TRBV19 ASTPVAFNYGYT
TRBJ1-5 TRBV30 AWAPGENQPQH
TRBJ2-1 TRBV29-1 SVVRGAYNEQF
TRBJ1-2 TRBV19 ASSMRVQVDNYGYT